The 8 T cell receptor beta chains given below trace back to one sample, sequenced in a study of T-cell memory formation after mild COVID-19. MiXCR, applied by TCRdb to the 5' RACE reads, yields one record per CDR3 protein. The table lists hundreds of thousands of distinct CDR3 sequences, 15% of them singletons. Sequenced input: PBMCs or a T cell subset sorted from them (not recorded which). All receptors come from a man younger than 30 who had mild COVID-19 (a few samples of this study predate the infection). Cell type and time point are not known.

This chain connects TRBV20-1 to TRBJ2-4; D perhaps matches TRBD2 (5 bases). Germline V gene data show CDR1 as DFQATT and CDR2 as SNEGSKA (reference sequence). The CDR3 is 13 residues long. CDR3 DNA: TGCAGCGCGGGCGGCTTTGCCAAAAACATTCAGTACTTC. It specifies CSAGGFAKNIQYF.

This clonotype appeared a few times. The chain carries TRBV6-5 and TRBJ2-7; TRBD2 matches at 9 bases. Germline V lookup: CDR1 MNHEY, CDR2 SVGAGI. The CDR3 contains 15 residues. V was pared by 6 bases and J by 0 bases, with 6 bases of the junction left unmatched. DNA of the CDR3: TGTGCCAGCAGAACCAGCGGGGGGAGCTCCTACGAGCAGTACTTC. Translation: CASRTSGGSSYEQYF.

This clonotype was counted only a few times. This rearrangement joins TRBV6-6 to TRBJ2-7, with D possibly TRBD1 on 8 matching bases. The CDR3 is made up of 13 amino acids. Between the trimmed V and J ends, which lost 10 bases and 2 bases, there was a span of 15 bases. Germline CDR1 MNHNY, CDR2 SVGAGI (reference sequence). CDR3 region: CATKQGGAYEQYF. The DNA for the CDR3 is TGTGCCACAAAACAGGGGGGGGCCTACGAGCAGTACTTC.

This clonotype was seen a few times. This rearrangement joins TRBV20-1 to TRBJ2-3; the D gene is possibly TRBD2 (6 bases). Germline V CDR1 and CDR2: DFQATT, SNEGSKA (reference sequence). This CDR3 has 15 amino acids. V shed 0 bases and J shed 2 bases, with 12 bases lying between them. The DNA of the CDR3 is TGCAGTGCTAGAGATATCCGCGGGGTCACAGATACGCAGTATTTT. The encoded protein is CSARDIRGVTDTQYF.

The chain uses TRBV6-1 and TRBJ2-7; 8 bases are shared with TRBD1. Germline CDR1 MNHNS, CDR2 SASEGT. V lost 7 bases and J lost 11; bases outside the gene matches: 13. This CDR3 is 13 amino acids long. In DNA, the CDR3 is TGTGCCAGCATAGCAGGGGGCGCTGAGAGGAAGTACTTC. This sequence encodes CASIAGGAERKYF.

V usage is TRBV4-3 and J usage is TRBJ1-5; no clear D. Trimming left V 0 bases short and J 3 bases short, with 18 bases between. CDR1 and CDR2 from the germline V gene are LGHNA and YSLEER. This CDR3 comprises 18 residues. The CDR3 nucleotides are TGCGCCAGCAGCCAAGATTTGGGTTCGACGGACCTCAATCAGCCCCAGCATTTT. Encoded protein: CASSQDLGSTDLNQPQHF.

This clonotype showed up just a few times. This sequence joins TRBV9 and TRBJ1-4; weak D call: TRBD1 (5 bases). The CDR3 length is 12 residues. Trimming stripped 4 bases from V and 12 bases from J, with 13 bases between. Germline V CDR1 and CDR2: SGDLS, YYNGEE. The CDR3 reads CASSTFQGQLFF. The CDR3 DNA reads TGTGCCAGCAGCACCTTTCAGGGACAACTGTTTTTT.

This clonotype has at least ten counts. The chain has TRBV5-1 and TRBJ1-2; D unresolved. Germline V CDR1 and CDR2: SGHRS, YFSETQ. The V and J ends lost 2 bases and 8 bases respectively, with 13 bases between them. CDR3 length equals 13 residues. CDR3 DNA sequence: TGCGCCAGCAGCTTCGGGTCTGTGGAGGGCTACACCTTC. It encodes CASSFGSVEGYTF. Drawing the rest from reference TRBV5-1 and TRBJ1-2, the complete variable domain is KAGVTQTPRYLIKTRGQQVTLSCSPISGHRSVSWYQQTPGQGLQFLFEYFSETQRNKGNFPGRFSGRQFSNSRSEMNVSTLELGDSALYLCASSFGSVEGYTFGSGTRLTVV.